This entry lists 22 T cell receptor beta chains sequenced from one sample in a study of OX40 agonist ivuxolimab in advanced cancers. Profiling relied on immunoSEQ multiplex PCR, and the TCRdb table lists in-frame clones only, not all of them. The sample yields about 68,000 clones, more than 75% seen once. The material was CD4+ or CD8+ T cells sorted from blood, obtained in a trial of the OX40 agonist ivuxolimab. The receptors come from an adult with an advanced solid tumor such as melanoma, head and neck, liver or kidney cancer.

This clone was detected once. The CDR3 is CASSESTGGGETQYF. CDR3 nucleotides: TGTGCCAGCAGTGAATCGACAGGGGGCGGCGAGACCCAGTACTTC. The chain couples TRBV2 to TRBJ2-5, with TRBD1 matching over 10 bases. After removal of 2 bases from V and 5 bases from J, the junction contained 5 bases not matched to a gene. Germline V gene lookup returns CDR1 SNHLY and CDR2 FYNNEI. This CDR3 region has 15 residues.

The genes are TRBV4-3 and TRBJ2-4; TRBD2 matches at 9 bases. CDR1 is LGHNA and CDR2 is YSLEER in the germline V gene. CDR3 size: 19 residues. Trimming took 3 bases from V and 1 from J; bases not matched to a gene: 13. The CDR3 coding sequence is TGCGCCAGCAGCCATGGAATAGCGGGGGCCCTTGTGGCCAAAAACATTCAGTACTTC. Amino acid sequence: CASSHGIAGALVAKNIQYF.

The chain combines TRBV4-1 with TRBJ2-3, with D maybe TRBD1 (6 bases). In germline, CDR1 is MGHRA, CDR2 YSYEKL. The V gene lost 3 bases and the J gene lost 3 bases, with 16 bases spanning the gap. CDR3 length equals 16 residues. The CDR3 region is CASSQILQRGTDTQYF. In nucleotides, the CDR3 is TGCGCCAGCAGCCAGATTCTCCAGAGGGGGACAGATACGCAGTATTTT.

The chain recombines TRBV2 with TRBJ2-5, with TRBD1 identical over 8 bases. The CDR3 length is 14 residues. The trim removed 6 bases at V and 4 bases at J, leaving 7 bases unmatched. Germline CDR1 is SNHLY and CDR2 is FYNNEI. The CDR3 region is CASRTGTGGETQYF. The CDR3 nucleotides read TGTGCCAGCAGGACCGGGACAGGCGGAGAGACCCAGTACTTC.

This clone was seen just once. The V call is TRBV6-4, the J call TRBJ1-2; 9 nucleotides line up with TRBD1. The CDR3 totals 18 residues. Germline V gene lookup returns CDR1 MRHNA and CDR2 SNTAGT. The J segment lost 2 bases and the V segment lost 7 bases, leaving 17 bases of the junction unmatched. CDR3 DNA: TGTGCCAGCATGGCCCCGGACAGGGGCGCGGGAACCAACTATGGCTACACCTTC. It encodes CASMAPDRGAGTNYGYTF.

V and J are TRBV7-7 and TRBJ1-2; D is undetermined. This CDR3 spans 17 amino acids. Germline V lookup: CDR1 SSHAT, CDR2 FNYEAQ (reference sequence). The V end lost 5 bases, the J end lost 4 bases, and 23 bases lay between the germline ends. The CDR3 loop reads CASSENVKCRRAYGYTF. The DNA of the CDR3 is TGTGCCAGCAGCGAGAACGTTAAGTGCCGAAGGGCCTATGGCTACACCTTC.

For this clone: At one of its ends the junction is not consistent with the germline gene, which may arise from a read error. The chain carries TRBV6-1 and TRBJ2-2; the D gene is possibly TRBD1 (6 bases). CDR1 and CDR2 (germline): MNHNS, SASEGT. CDR3 length: 23 residues. The CDR3 sequence: CASREDMTWQGIGRRKGTGELFF. CDR3 nucleotides: TGTGCCAGCAGGGAAGACATGACGTGGCAGGGGATAGGTAGGAGGAAGGGCACCGGGGAGCTGTTTTTT.

Written as DNA, the CDR3 is TGCACCCTCAGGGAGCAAGAGACCCAGTACTTC. Its protein product is CTLREQETQYF. The rearrangement joins TRBV29-1 to TRBJ2-5; D may match TRBD1 or TRBD2 (5 bases each). The CDR3 covers 11 residues. Germline-derived CDR1 and CDR2 are SQVTM and ANQGSEA.

This rearrangement joins TRBV5-1 to TRBJ2-3, with D maybe TRBD1 (5 bases). V shed 4 bases and J shed 5 bases, with 14 bases lying between them. Germline assignment: CDR1 SGHRS and CDR2 YFSETQ. The CDR3 has 14 residues. CDR3 sequence (DNA): TGCGCCAGCAGCCCTCAGGGTAATAAAGATACGCAGTATTTT. It yields the protein CASSPQGNKDTQYF.

This sequence joins TRBV6-5 and TRBJ2-1; the D gene is possibly TRBD1 (6 bases). V was clipped by 10 bases and J by 10 bases, with 14 bases between them. Looked up from germline, CDR1 is MNHEY and CDR2 is SVGAGI. This CDR3 has 11 amino acids. As DNA, the CDR3 is TGTGCCACTACGACAGGAAACGAGCAGTTCTTC. It codes for CATTTGNEQFF.

The rearrangement joins TRBV10-3 to TRBJ1-1; the match to TRBD1 covers 7 bases. This CDR3 comprises 14 residues. The germline V gene has CDR1 ENHRY and CDR2 SYGVKD. V lost 4 bases and J lost 6; bases outside the gene matches: 8. In DNA form, the CDR3 reads TGTGCCATCAGTGTGCGAGGGGGCGCCGCTGAAGCTTTCTTT. It codes for CAISVRGGAAEAFF.

Of note for this clone: An end of the junction differs from the germline gene, which may be a read error. The chain combines TRBV2 with TRBJ2-1, with D maybe TRBD1 (8 bases). There are 13 residues in the CDR3. Germline V CDR1 and CDR2: SNHLY, FYNNEI. CDR3 amino acids: CASSGTGGQGSIF. DNA of the CDR3: TGTGCCAGCAGTGGAACGGGAGGACAGGGCTCTATCTTC.

The J gene is TRBJ1-1, the V gene TRBV18; D ambiguous. The V end lost 4 bases, the J end lost 3 bases, and 12 bases lay between the germline ends. The CDR3 extends over 14 amino acids. Germline values: CDR1 KGHSH, CDR2 LQKENI. The CDR3 bases are TGTGCCAGCTCACTATCCCCTCGGGACACTGAAGCTTTCTTT. This codes for CASSLSPRDTEAFF.

Only a few counts were recorded for this clone. The chain uses TRBV11-2 and TRBJ1-1; D unclear. V lost 5 bases to trimming and J lost 5 bases, with 12 bases between them. Germline assignment: CDR1 SGHAT and CDR2 FQNNGV. CDR3 length: 13 amino acids. CDR3 DNA sequence: TGTGCCAGCAGCATAACGACAACAACTGAAGCTTTCTTT. Protein: CASSITTTTEAFF.

The rearrangement uses TRBV6-6 and TRBJ1-2; 7 nucleotides agree with TRBD1. The CDR3 loop spans 15 amino acids. CDR1 and CDR2 from the germline V gene are MNHNY and SVGAGI (reference sequence). J was trimmed by 8 bases and V by 4 bases; bases with no gene match: 13. The CDR3: CASSWPGQPTRGYTF. The CDR3 DNA sequence: TGTGCCAGCAGTTGGCCGGGACAGCCCACTCGGGGCTACACCTTC.

This clone was counted a few times. The chain recombines TRBV29-1 with TRBJ2-3; 8 bases align to TRBD2. V trimming: 3 bases; J trimming: 6 bases; junction bases outside the gene matches: 5. Looked up from germline, CDR1 is SQVTM and CDR2 is ANQGSEA. The CDR3 has 13 amino acids. The CDR3: CSVERGAGDTQYF. CDR3 sequence (DNA): TGCAGCGTTGAGCGGGGGGCGGGTGATACGCAGTATTTT.

This CDR3 is CASSPTSAIGNTIYF. CDR3 nucleotides: TGTGCCAGCAGCCCCACTTCTGCAATTGGAAACACCATATATTTT. The chain uses TRBV7-9 and TRBJ1-3; D is uncertain. The CDR3 sequence is 15 residues long. V lost 5 bases to trimming and J lost 3 bases, with 14 bases between them. The germline gives CDR1 SEHNR, CDR2 FQNEAQ (reference sequence).

The J gene is TRBJ1-6, the V gene TRBV9; TRBD1 matches 7 bases. Germline V gives CDR1 SGDLS, CDR2 YYNGEE. This CDR3 comprises 16 residues. With 0 bases clipped from V and 9 bases from J, the junction kept 9 bases outside the gene matches. The CDR3 nucleotides are TGTGCCAGCAGCGTAGAAGCAGGGGGTCTTGGTTCACCCCTCCACTTT. This codes for CASSVEAGGLGSPLHF.

CDR3 nucleotides: TGTGCCAGCACCGAACGCGGGGCCGGAGATGAAAAACTGTTTTTT. It codes for CASTERGAGDEKLFF. V is TRBV7-6 and J is TRBJ1-4, with a tentative D call TRBD1 (5 bases). With 7 bases removed from V and 6 bases from J, the gap between germline ends came to 18 bases. The CDR3 contains 15 residues. Per the germline V gene, CDR1 is SGHVS and CDR2 is FNYEAQ.

The CDR3 nucleotides read TGTGCCAGCACCGAGTCTCGGGGGCGGTACCTGATTCGTGGTGAGCAGTTCTTC. It translates to CASTESRGRYLIRGEQFF. This sequence joins TRBV16 and TRBJ2-1; D is possibly TRBD1 or TRBD2 (6 bases each). Germline CDR1 reads KGHSY; CDR2 reads FQNENV. This CDR3 has 18 residues. The V end was cut by 7 bases, the J end by 9 bases, with 31 bases between.

This clone was observed a single time. The chain employs TRBV4-3 and TRBJ1-2; 7 nucleotides line up with TRBD1. Unmatched junction bases numbered 3, after V lost 0 bases and J lost 2 bases. This CDR3 spans 15 amino acids. Germline V gene lookup returns CDR1 LGHNA and CDR2 YSLEER. The CDR3 loop is CASSQDPTGNYGYTF. CDR3 bases: TGCGCCAGCAGCCAAGACCCGACAGGGAACTATGGCTACACCTTC.

The chain carries TRBV9 and TRBJ2-6; no clear D gene. The CDR3 extends over 17 amino acids. Trimming stripped 6 bases from V and 5 bases from J, with 21 bases between. CDR1 is SGDLS, CDR2 YYNGEE, per germline. The CDR3 sequence is CASKEQYSNSRANVLTF. The CDR3 DNA reads TGTGCCAGCAAGGAGCAGTACTCAAACAGTCGGGCCAACGTCCTGACTTTC.